This T cell receptor (beta chain) was documented in a study of blood T cell repertoires in COVID-19. Germline V CDR1 and CDR2: MDHEN, SYDVKM. The V and J ends lost 6 bases and 4 bases, in that order; junction bases with no gene match: 8. CDR3 size: 15 residues. Sequencing used immunoSEQ multiplex PCR; TCRdb keeps in-frame clones, though not all of them. Of roughly 160,000 clones listed, approximately 86% were seen once; the top ten hold roughly 2.5%. Seattle's cohort entered during active infection and was followed longitudinally. This clonotype was sampled from an elderly woman with COVID-19, enrolled during active disease. This chain connects TRBV28 to TRBJ1-3; TRBD1 aligns across 8 bases. The sequenced material came from peripheral blood. Here the CDR3 reads CASRLNRGFGNTIYF. DNA of the CDR3: TGTGCCAGCAGACTCAACAGGGGGTTCGGAAACACCATATATTTT.